This T cell receptor (beta chain) was identified during a study of cytomegalovirus exposure and HLA in healthy donors. Per the germline V gene, CDR1 is SGHRS and CDR2 is YFSETQ. CDR3 length: 14 amino acids. V lost 4 bases and J lost 2, with 10 bases in between. PCR primers comprised 60 Vbeta and 13 Jbeta primers. TCRdb's copy holds only in-frame clones and misses some; the assay was immunoSEQ multiplex PCR. The table has fewer than 85,000 clones, around 78% seen once. The V call is TRBV5-1, the J call TRBJ2-1, with D maybe TRBD2 (5 bases). Sequences were obtained from PBMCs. The sequence was collected from a male donor in good health and CMV-seropositive. In DNA form, the CDR3 reads TGCGCCAGCAGCCATCCGGGAACCTACAATGAGCAGTTCTTC. Encoded protein: CASSHPGTYNEQFF.